These T cell receptor beta chains were read from a single sample in a study of PD-1 blockade in classical Hodgkin lymphoma. Sequencing was performed with immunoSEQ multiplex PCR; in TCRdb, only in-frame clones are kept and a portion is missing. The sample comprises 120,000 to 150,000 clones, approximately 72% of which are singletons, and roughly 9.8% rests with the top ten. The material was peripheral blood mononuclear cells (PBMCs), obtained before the second cycle of nivolumab. The receptors here all came from a human donor with classical Hodgkin lymphoma. Both conserved end residues are part of each CDR3. A D gene is named only where the DNA matches it firmly.

>TRBJ2-2|14|.|TRBV6-5
CASTRAQNTGELFF
>TRBJ2-5|14|.|TRBV9
CASSVNRSLETQYF
>TRBJ2-1|16|.|TRBV4-1
CASSPPAGWVYNEQFF
>TRBJ1-3|15|.|TRBV6-1
CASRVSGYSGNTIYF
>TRBJ2-7|14|.|TRBV28
CASSLTGTPYEQYF
>TRBJ1-4|16|TRBD1|TRBV7-2
CASSLTPGTGVEKLFF
>TRBJ1-2|13|.|TRBV10-3
CAISESQTYGYTF
>TRBJ2-2|17|TRBD2|TRBV4-2
CASSQGPLAGYTGELFF
>TRBJ1-5|15|.|TRBV10-3
CAISESDGSNQPQHF
>TRBJ2-3|15|.|TRBV5-1
CASSLVGGPTDTQYF
>TRBJ1-5|15|.|TRBV15
CATSRDGRNNQPQHF